These T cell receptor beta chains were read from a single sample in a study of shared clonotypes between healthy human individuals. Some clones are missing from TCRdb's copy, which holds only in-frame ones; the method was immunoSEQ multiplex PCR. The sample records fewer than 650,000 clones, around 78% being singletons. Sequenced sample: PBMCs. These receptors were obtained from a middle-aged woman in good health. Some clones in this sample may be carry-over from other donors' samples. Each CDR3 is given with its conserved first and last residue. Fields, in order: J gene, V gene, clone size, D gene, CDR3 protein, CDR3 DNA. D genes are given only for firm matches. Expanded clones get a size class; other rows say once, few or many, or leave the size out.

TRBJ2-7 TRBV6-1 few - CAILGVGFDEQYF TGTGCCATCTTGGGGGTAGGCTTCGACGAGCAGTACTTC
TRBJ2-1 TRBV27 - TRBD2 CASRAGENNEQFF TGTGCCAGCAGAGCGGGGGAGAACAATGAGCAGTTCTTC
TRBJ2-1 TRBV6-4 - - CASSEAAYNEQFF TGTGCCAGCAGTGAAGCGGCCTACAATGAGCAGTTCTTC
TRBJ2-1 TRBV5-1 - - CASSPAADSNEQFF TGCGCCAGCAGCCCGGCGGCGGACTCCAATGAGCAGTTCTTC
TRBJ1-1 TRBV5-1 few TRBD1 CASSLAGGNTEAFF TGCGCCAGCAGCTTGGCAGGGGGGAACACTGAAGCTTTCTTT
TRBJ1-1 TRBV5-8 - - CASSLTFSMNTEAFF TGTGCCAGCAGCTTAACTTTTTCCATGAACACTGAAGCTTTCTTT
TRBJ1-1 TRBV29-1 - TRBD1 CSVCPTGITEAFF TGCAGCGTTTGCCCGACAGGGATAACTGAAGCTTTCTTT
TRBJ2-7 TRBV6-1 - - CASSEAESLSIYEQYF TGTGCCAGCAGTGAAGCGGAGAGCCTAAGTATTTACGAGCAGTACTTC
TRBJ2-5 TRBV12-2 - - CASRRTWDSRVETQYF TGTGCAAGTCGCCGTACATGGGACAGCAGGGTTGAGACCCAGTACTTC
TRBJ1-5 TRBV29-1 - - CSVVQEGQPQHF TGCAGCGTTGTTCAGGAAGGTCAGCCCCAGCATTTT
TRBJ2-7 TRBV19 - - CASSPNPTVIYEQYF TGTGCCAGTAGTCCAAACCCGACTGTGATTTACGAGCAGTACTTC
TRBJ2-2 TRBV7-3 - TRBD2 CASSLTGASGTSGELFF TGTGCCAGCAGCTTAACGGGTGCTAGCGGGACCTCCGGGGAGCTGTTTTTT
TRBJ2-7 TRBV5-5 - - CASSPPRATYEQYF TGTGCCAGCAGCCCCCCGAGGGCAACCTACGAGCAGTACTTC
TRBJ1-5 TRBV21-1 once - CASSRCARGRGLNQPQHF TGTGCCAGCAGCCGATGTGCCCGGGGAAGGGGGCTCAATCAGCCCCAGCATTTT
TRBJ2-5 TRBV5-1 - - CASSLRKTQYF TGCGCCAGCAGCTTGCGGAAGACCCAGTACTTC
TRBJ1-1 TRBV5-1 - - CASSLEARLNTEAFF TGCGCCAGCAGCTTGGAGGCAAGACTGAACACTGAAGCTTTCTTT
TRBJ1-4 TRBV7-2 - - CASSLGGESGTKLFF TGTGCCAGCAGCTTAGGCGGCGAATCGGGAACAAAACTGTTTTTT